This T cell receptor beta chain was observed in a study of T cells in Graves' hyperthyroidism and ophthalmopathy. Study-level results: Blood also contained most expanded thyroid clonotypes above 0.001. The model's output predicted ophthalmopathy at a median of around 6.9 months prior to onset.

The TCR beta CDR3 regions underwent amplification using RNA transcripts as the source. When the TCR CDR3 underwent first-round RT-PCR, the HTBI primer set was used. TCRdb ran MiXCR on the multiplex PCR reads and lists one entry per CDR3 protein. The sample consists of around 600,000 distinct CDR3 sequences, around 13% of them appearing once. Used for diagnoses were clinical symptoms, serum thyroxine and TRAb, thyroid ultrasound and orbital computed tomography. There are many counts of this clonotype. Its specificity is not known. CDR1 is MDHEN and CDR2 is SYDVKM in the germline V gene. V gave up 7 bases and J gave up 2 bases; unmatched junction bases: 11. The CDR3 sequence is 16 residues long.

V and J are TRBV28 and TRBJ2-1; 7 nucleotides agree with TRBD1. The sequencing sample was made of blood. This TCR was recovered from a woman aged 45-65 years with Graves' ophthalmopathy. This CDR3 is CASTPTLGTAYNEQFF. The CDR3 coding sequence is TGTGCCAGCACCCCAACCCTGGGGACAGCCTACAATGAGCAGTTCTTC.